This TCR beta chain was sequenced in a study of cytomegalovirus exposure and HLA in healthy donors. Study at large: A prior study identified approximately 120 million unique TCR beta sequences from about 200 million T cells. Tens of millions of unique TCRs from HLA-typed donors made up an early data release.

General study findings and limits: Sequencing had likely introduced a cluster of highly shared sequence variants as an artifact. The study recorded 150 to 200 TCR beta chains that were cytomegalovirus-associated.

Researchers ran the PCR with 60 Vbeta and 13 Jbeta primers. The table came from immunoSEQ multiplex PCR; TCRdb's copy has only in-frame clones and leaves some out. The sample shows more than 90,000 clones, around three quarters of them seen only once. The CDR3 contains 15 residues. Germline CDR1 and CDR2: SNHLY and FYNNEI. Unmatched junction bases numbered 8, after V lost 2 bases and J lost 8 bases. As to this clone: The antigen remains undetermined.

The rearrangement joins TRBV2 to TRBJ2-1; TRBD2 aligns across 8 bases. The sequence came from a man aged 35 to 55 in good health and CMV-seronegative. The sequencing sample was made of PBMCs. This CDR3 reads CASSELGGGLDEQFF. CDR3 coding DNA: TGTGCCAGCAGTGAATTGGGCGGGGGGCTGGATGAGCAGTTCTTC.